Here is one T cell receptor (beta chain) with its context. Its antigen is not identified. Naive CD8 isolation took CD45RO-negative cells positively selected for CCR7 and excluded terminally differentiated effector memory CD45RA+ cells. The CDR3 consists of 15 residues. Germline V CDR1 and CDR2: SGHNT, YENEEA. Trimming shortened V by 3 bases and J by 5 bases, and 14 bases separated the two germline ends. This sample is drawn from a study of shared clonotypes between healthy human individuals. Clones were read by immunoSEQ multiplex PCR, and TCRdb kept only the in-frame ones, dropping some. Altogether roughly 2,000,000 clones are present, roughly 93% being singletons, with the ten largest covering about 1.7%. The study, taken as a whole, reports: Incomplete sequencing of sorted subsets was indicated by rarefaction despite large depth. Sampling covered nothing but blood. Tissue TCR repertoires likely differ from those found in blood. All-four-donor shared clonotypes had higher generation probabilities than non-shared clonotypes did.

The sample comprised naive CD8+ T cells from PBMCs. This receptor was identified in a man between 18 and 29 years old in good health. Some clones in this sample may be carry-over from other donors' samples. The chain links TRBV11-3 to TRBJ2-1; D may be TRBD2 (5 bases). The DNA for the CDR3 is TGTGCCAGCAGCTTTCGTCGAGGGAGAGACAATGAGCAGTTCTTC. Translated, it gives CASSFRRGRDNEQFF.